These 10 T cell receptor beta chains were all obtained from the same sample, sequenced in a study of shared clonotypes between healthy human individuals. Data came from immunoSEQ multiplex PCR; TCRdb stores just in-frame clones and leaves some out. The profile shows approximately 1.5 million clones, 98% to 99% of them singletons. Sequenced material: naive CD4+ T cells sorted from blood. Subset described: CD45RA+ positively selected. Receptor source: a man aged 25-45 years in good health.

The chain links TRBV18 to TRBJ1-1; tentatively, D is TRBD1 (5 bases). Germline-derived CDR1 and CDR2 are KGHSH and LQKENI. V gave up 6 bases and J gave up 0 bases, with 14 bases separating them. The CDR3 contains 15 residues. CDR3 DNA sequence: TGTGCCAGCTCGGCATGGGGGAATGTGAACACTGAAGCTTTCTTT. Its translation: CASSAWGNVNTEAFF.

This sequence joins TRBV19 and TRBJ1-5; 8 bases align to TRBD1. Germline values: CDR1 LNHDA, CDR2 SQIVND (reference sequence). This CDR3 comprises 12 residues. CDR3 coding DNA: TGTGGGACAGGGTTTGCTCATCAGCCCCAGCATTTT. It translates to CGTGFAHQPQHF.

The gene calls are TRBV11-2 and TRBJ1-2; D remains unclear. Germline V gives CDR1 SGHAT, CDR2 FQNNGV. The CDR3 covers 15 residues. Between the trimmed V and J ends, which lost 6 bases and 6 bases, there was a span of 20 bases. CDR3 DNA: TGTGCCAGCAGTTCCCACCGGGCCTCAGGAGATGGCTACACCTTC. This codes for CASSSHRASGDGYTF.

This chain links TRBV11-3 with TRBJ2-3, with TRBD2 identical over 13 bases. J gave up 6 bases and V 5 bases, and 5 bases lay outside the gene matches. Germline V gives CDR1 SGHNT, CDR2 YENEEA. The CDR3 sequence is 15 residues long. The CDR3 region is CASSPGLAGPDTQYF. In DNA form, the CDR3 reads TGTGCCAGCAGCCCGGGACTAGCGGGACCCGATACGCAGTATTTT.

The CDR3 reads CASRQGYEQYF. The CDR3 DNA is TGTGCCAGCAGACAGGGTTACGAGCAGTACTTC. The gene calls are TRBV7-2 and TRBJ2-7, with D possibly being TRBD1 (6 bases). The germline V and J ends were trimmed by 6 bases and 4 bases, with 7 bases remaining between them. The germline V gene encodes CDR1 SGHTA and CDR2 FQGNSA. The CDR3 runs 11 residues. The full variable domain, rest sourced from reference TRBV7-2 and TRBJ2-7, is GAGVSQSPSNKVTEKGKDVELRCDPISGHTALYWYRQSLGQGLEFLIYFQGNSAPDKSGLPSDRFSAERTGGSVSTLTIQRTQQEDSAVYLCASRQGYEQYFGPGTRLTVT.

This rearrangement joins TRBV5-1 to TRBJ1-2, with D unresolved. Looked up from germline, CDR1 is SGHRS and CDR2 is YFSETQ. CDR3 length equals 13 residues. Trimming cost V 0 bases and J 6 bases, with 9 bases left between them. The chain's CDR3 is CASSLAAENGYTF. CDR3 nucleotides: TGCGCCAGCAGCTTGGCCGCCGAGAATGGCTACACCTTC.

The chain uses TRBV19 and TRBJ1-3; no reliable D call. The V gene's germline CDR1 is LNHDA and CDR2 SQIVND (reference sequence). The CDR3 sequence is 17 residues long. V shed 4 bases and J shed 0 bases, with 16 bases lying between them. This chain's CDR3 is CASSRGRVENSGNTIYF. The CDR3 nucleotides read TGTGCCAGTAGTAGAGGCCGGGTGGAGAACTCTGGAAACACCATATATTTT.

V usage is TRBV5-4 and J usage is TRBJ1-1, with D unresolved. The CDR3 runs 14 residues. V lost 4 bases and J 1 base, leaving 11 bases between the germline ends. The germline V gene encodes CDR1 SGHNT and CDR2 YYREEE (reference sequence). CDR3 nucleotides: TGTGCCAGCAGCCCGCGGCCAGAGAACACTGAAGCTTTCTTT. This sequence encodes CASSPRPENTEAFF.

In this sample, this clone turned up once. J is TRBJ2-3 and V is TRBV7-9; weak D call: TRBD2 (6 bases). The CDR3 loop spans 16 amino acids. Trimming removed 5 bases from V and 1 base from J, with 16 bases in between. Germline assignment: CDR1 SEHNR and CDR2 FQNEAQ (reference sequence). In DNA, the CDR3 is TGTGCCAGCAGCCTCCCGGGGCGGGGTGGCACAGATACGCAGTATTTT. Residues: CASSLPGRGGTDTQYF.

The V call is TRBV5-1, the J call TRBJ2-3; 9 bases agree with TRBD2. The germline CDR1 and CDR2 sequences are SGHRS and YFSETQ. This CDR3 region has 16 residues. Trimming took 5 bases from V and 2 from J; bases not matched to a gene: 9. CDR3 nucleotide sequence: TGCGCCAGCAGTGACCCGACTAGCGGATTCACAGATACGCAGTATTTT. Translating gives CASSDPTSGFTDTQYF.